The T cell receptor (beta chain) under discussion was sequenced for a study of blood T cell repertoires in COVID-19. Repertoires were generated with immunoSEQ multiplex PCR, while TCRdb's copy carries only in-frame clones and drops some. Seen here are about 130,000 clones, approximately 80% observed once, and the top ten hold about 9.2%. The CDR3 covers 15 residues. From germline, CDR1 is SEHNR and CDR2 FQNEAQ (reference sequence). Trimming at V came to 5 bases and at J to 4 bases, leaving 5 bases not matched to a gene. Either two negative PCRs, clearance, or symptom resolution qualified Cohort 3 donors as recovered.

This receptor was identified in a man aged 45-60 years who had recovered from COVID-19. The gene calls are TRBV7-9 and TRBJ2-2; 9 positions match TRBD2. Sample: PBMCs or T cells enriched from blood (not recorded which). The CDR3 sequence: CASSRTSEVTGELFF. Written as DNA, the CDR3 is TGTGCCAGCAGCCGGACTAGCGAGGTCACCGGGGAGCTGTTTTTT.